This T cell receptor beta chain was sequenced in a study of cytomegalovirus exposure and HLA in healthy donors. Study-wide results and limits: Donors belonging to an Asian-associated ancestry cluster reportedly showed fewer N-insertions in productive TCRs than the roughly 700-donor mean, according to what a later analysis found.

As regards this clone: Antigen: not known.

Per germline, CDR1 MDHEN and CDR2 SYDVKM. CDR3 length equals 14 residues. Trimming pared 5 bases from V and 1 base from J, leaving 11 bases between. The primer mix had 60 Vbeta and 13 Jbeta primers. TCRdb's table, derived via immunoSEQ multiplex PCR, lists solely in-frame clones and lacks some. The profile shows roughly 150,000 clones, approximately 81% of them singletons. Source material: PBMCs. The chain links TRBV28 to TRBJ2-5; D unresolved. The clonotype originates from a young man in good health and CMV-seropositive. The CDR3 DNA reads TGTGCCAGCAGTGGAGCACTCGGCCAAGAGACCCAGTACTTC. Translation gives CASSGALGQETQYF.